The clone carrying this T cell receptor (beta chain) was observed at least ten times. Its antigen is not identified. The CDR3 spans 14 residues. V lost 0 bases, J lost 11 bases, and 5 bases stayed unmatched. Looked up from germline, CDR1 is SGHDT and CDR2 is YYEEEE. This sample was taken from a study of T-cell reconstitution after alpha-beta-depleted transplantation in children. Unique molecular identifiers featured in how the TCRbeta library was prepared. Via MiXCR, TCRdb re-called the PCR reads, giving one row per CDR3 protein. The table shows about 470,000 distinct CDR3 sequences, with 43% occurring only once. Study outcomes and limitations: The origin of alpha-beta T cells about two months after transplant was reportedly several hundred expanded graft clones.

The receptor was isolated from a girl under 10 years old with aplastic anemia, due to receive a stem cell transplant. The sequencing here drew on PBMCs, taken before TCRalphabeta/CD19-depleted stem cell transplant. The chain is built from TRBV5-6 and TRBJ2-1; 10 positions match TRBD2. CDR3 in amino acids: CASSLESSGSKQFF. The CDR3 DNA reads as TGTGCCAGCAGCTTGGAGTCTAGCGGGAGCAAGCAGTTCTTC.